The 12 T cell receptor beta chains presented below share a single source sample, sequenced in a study of OX40 agonist ivuxolimab in advanced cancers. The method was immunoSEQ multiplex PCR; TCRdb's version includes in-frame clones alone and lacks a portion of them. The table has 12,000 or so clones, approximately 81% seen once. The input for sequencing was CD4+ or CD8+ T cells sorted from blood, taken in a trial of the OX40 agonist ivuxolimab. Receptors were obtained from an adult with an advanced solid tumor such as melanoma, head and neck, liver or kidney cancer.

This chain connects TRBV7-6 to TRBJ1-2; TRBD1 aligns across 7 bases. Germline values: CDR1 SGHVS, CDR2 FNYEAQ. This CDR3 contains 15 residues. The junction had 6 bases not matched to a gene; V was cut back by 1 base and J by 4 bases. The CDR3 sequence is CASSLGPGGAYGYTF. CDR3 in DNA: TGTGCCAGCAGCTTAGGTCCAGGGGGTGCCTATGGCTACACCTTC.

The chain joins TRBV5-5 to TRBJ1-1; the D is unclear. Deletions cut 0 bases from V and 4 bases from J, with 7 bases between. Germline V gene data show CDR1 as SGHKS and CDR2 as YYEKEE (reference sequence). The CDR3 is 13 amino acids. DNA of the CDR3: TGTGCCAGCAGCTTGGACGAGGGCACTGAAGCTTTCTTT. As protein: CASSLDEGTEAFF.

V usage is TRBV19 and J usage is TRBJ1-1; 8 bases are a match to TRBD1. This CDR3 has 13 residues. Germline V gives CDR1 LNHDA, CDR2 SQIVND (reference sequence). J was trimmed by 8 bases and V by 5 bases; bases with no gene match: 7. The CDR3 here is CASSFSGGEEAFF. The CDR3 DNA reads TGTGCCAGTAGTTTCTCAGGGGGCGAGGAAGCTTTCTTT.

Only a few counts were recorded for this clone. The rearrangement uses TRBV7-9 and TRBJ1-1; no clear D. Trimming cost V 5 bases and J 1 base, with 14 bases left between them. The CDR3 covers 15 residues. Germline loops: CDR1 SEHNR, CDR2 FQNEAQ (reference sequence). Here the CDR3 DNA reads TGTGCCAGCAGCGCTCCGCCACCGAAGAACACTGAAGCTTTCTTT. This sequence encodes CASSAPPPKNTEAFF.

This rearrangement joins TRBV7-3 to TRBJ1-2; TRBD1 matches 11 bases. From germline, CDR1 is SGHTA and CDR2 FQGTGA. The CDR3 is made up of 16 amino acids. The V segment lost 2 bases and the J segment 8 bases; nucleotides outside the gene matches: 10. In DNA form, the CDR3 reads TGTGCCAGCAGCTTAGCGCGAGGACAGGGGGCGAAAGGCTACACCTTC. It specifies CASSLARGQGAKGYTF. The variable domain in full, with the rest retrieved from reference TRBV7-3 and TRBJ1-2, is GAGVSQTPSNKVTEKGKYVELRCDPISGHTALYWYRQSLGQGPEFLIYFQGTGAADDSGLPNDRFFAVRPEGSVSTLKIQRTERGDSAVYLCASSLARGQGAKGYTFGSGTRLTVV.

The chain employs TRBV6-1 and TRBJ1-5, with D hard to call. The CDR3 spans 15 residues. Germline-derived CDR1 and CDR2 are MNHNS and SASEGT. Trimming cost V 6 bases and J 6 bases, with 18 bases left between them. The CDR3 DNA sequence: TGTGCCAGCAGGCGAAACCACTTCCAAGCTCAGCCCCAGCATTTT. This codes for CASRRNHFQAQPQHF.

About this clone itself: An end of the junction does not agree with germline; a read error may underlie this. This rearrangement joins TRBV5-1 to TRBJ1-3, with D unresolved. Germline values: CDR1 SGHRS, CDR2 YFSETQ. The CDR3 covers 15 residues. Written as DNA, the CDR3 is TGTGCCAGCAGCTTGGCCGCCGTCTCTGGAAACACCATATATTTT. It is translated as CASSLAAVSGNTIYF.

The chain couples TRBV7-9 to TRBJ1-2; D gene uncertain. The CDR3 is 14 residues long. The V end lost 4 bases, the J end lost 8 bases, and 17 bases lay between the germline ends. Germline loops: CDR1 SEHNR, CDR2 FQNEAQ (reference sequence). CDR3 residues: CASSYTAGGGGYTF. For the CDR3, the DNA is TGTGCCAGCAGCTACACAGCAGGCGGAGGAGGCTACACCTTC. Full variable domain (missing parts from reference TRBV7-9 and TRBJ1-2): DTGVSQNPRHKITKRGQNVTFRCDPISEHNRLYWYRQTLGQGPEFLTYFQNEAQLEKSRLLSDRFSAERPKGSFSTLEIQRTEQGDSAMYLCASSYTAGGGGYTFGSGTRLTVV.

The CDR3 DNA follows: TGTGCCAGCAGCTTGGACAGGCTTGCTAGCTCCTATAATTCACCCCTCCACTTT. Protein sequence: CASSLDRLASSYNSPLHF. The V call is TRBV5-6, the J call TRBJ1-6; weak D call: TRBD1 (5 bases). V gave up 0 bases and J gave up 0 bases, with 13 bases separating them. Per the germline V gene, CDR1 is SGHDT and CDR2 is YYEEEE. The CDR3 contains 18 residues.

The chain carries TRBV6-1 and TRBJ1-2, with TRBD1 as a possible D gene (5 bases). The germline gives CDR1 MNHNS, CDR2 SASEGT. Trimming stripped 5 bases from V and 3 bases from J, with 16 bases between. The length of the CDR3 is 15 residues. CDR3 sequence: CASSPRPRDHYGYTF. The DNA for the CDR3 is TGTGCCAGCAGTCCTCGACCACGGGACCACTATGGCTACACCTTC.

This chain uses TRBV7-9 with TRBJ2-3, with D perhaps TRBD1 (5 bases). This CDR3 contains 15 residues. CDR1 and CDR2 from the germline V gene are SEHNR and FQNEAQ (reference sequence). The V end was cut by 2 bases, the J end by 0 bases, with 9 bases between. CDR3 sequence (DNA): TGTGCCAGCAGCTTATTCCAGGGTAGCACAGATACGCAGTATTTT. The encoded protein is CASSLFQGSTDTQYF.

This clone turned up a few times. This sequence joins TRBV11-2 and TRBJ1-3, with 10 nucleotides matching TRBD1. The V segment lost 5 bases and the J segment 4 bases; nucleotides outside the gene matches: 5. CDR1 is SGHAT and CDR2 is FQNNGV in the germline V gene. The CDR3 is 15 residues long. The CDR3 protein is CASSPRQGAGNTIYF. The CDR3 nucleotides are TGTGCCAGCAGCCCGAGACAGGGGGCGGGAAACACCATATATTTT.